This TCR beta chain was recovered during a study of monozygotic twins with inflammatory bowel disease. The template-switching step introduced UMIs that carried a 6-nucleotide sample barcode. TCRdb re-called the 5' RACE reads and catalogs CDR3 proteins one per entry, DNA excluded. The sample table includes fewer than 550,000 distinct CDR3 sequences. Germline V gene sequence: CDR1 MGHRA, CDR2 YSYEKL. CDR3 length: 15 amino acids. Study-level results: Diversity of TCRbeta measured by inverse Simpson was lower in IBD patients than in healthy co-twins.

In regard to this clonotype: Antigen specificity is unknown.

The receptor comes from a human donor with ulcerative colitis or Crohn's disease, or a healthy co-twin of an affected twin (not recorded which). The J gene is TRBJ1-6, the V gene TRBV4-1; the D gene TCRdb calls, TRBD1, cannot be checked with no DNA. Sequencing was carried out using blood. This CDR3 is CASSLDASDRSPLHF.